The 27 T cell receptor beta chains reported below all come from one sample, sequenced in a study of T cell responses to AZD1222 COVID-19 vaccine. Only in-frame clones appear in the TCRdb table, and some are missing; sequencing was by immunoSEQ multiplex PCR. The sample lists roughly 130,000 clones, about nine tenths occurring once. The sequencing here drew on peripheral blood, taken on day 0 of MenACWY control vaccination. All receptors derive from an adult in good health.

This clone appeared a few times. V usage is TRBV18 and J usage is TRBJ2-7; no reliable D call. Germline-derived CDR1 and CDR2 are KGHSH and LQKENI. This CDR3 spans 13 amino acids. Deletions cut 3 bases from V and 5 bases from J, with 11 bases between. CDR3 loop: CASSPRPGNEQYF. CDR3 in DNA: TGTGCCAGCTCACCCCGCCCAGGAAACGAGCAGTACTTC.

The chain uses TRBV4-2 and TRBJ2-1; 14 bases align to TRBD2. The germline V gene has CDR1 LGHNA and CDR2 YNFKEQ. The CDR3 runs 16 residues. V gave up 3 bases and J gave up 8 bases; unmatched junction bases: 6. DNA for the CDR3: TGTGCCAGCAGCCATCGACTAGCGGGAGGGCCGGATGAGCAGTTCTTC. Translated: CASSHRLAGGPDEQFF.

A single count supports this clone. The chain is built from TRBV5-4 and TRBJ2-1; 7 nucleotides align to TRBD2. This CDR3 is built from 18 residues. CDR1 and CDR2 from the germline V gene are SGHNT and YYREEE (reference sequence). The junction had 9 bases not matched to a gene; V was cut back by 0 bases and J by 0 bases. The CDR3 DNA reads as TGTGCCAGCAGCTTGGAGGTGGGAGGGACTCTCTCCTACAATGAGCAGTTCTTC. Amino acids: CASSLEVGGTLSYNEQFF.

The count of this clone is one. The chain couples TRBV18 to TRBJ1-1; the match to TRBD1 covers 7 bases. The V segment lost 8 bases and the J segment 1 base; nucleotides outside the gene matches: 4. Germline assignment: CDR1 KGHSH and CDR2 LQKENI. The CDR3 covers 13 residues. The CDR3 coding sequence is TGTGCCAGCAGGGGGCCGGGGAACACTGAAGCTTTCTTT. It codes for CASRGPGNTEAFF.

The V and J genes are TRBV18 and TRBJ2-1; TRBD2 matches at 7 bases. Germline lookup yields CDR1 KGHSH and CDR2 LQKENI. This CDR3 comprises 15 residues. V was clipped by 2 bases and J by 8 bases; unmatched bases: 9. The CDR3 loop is CASSPREGRSDEQFF. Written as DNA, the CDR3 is TGTGCCAGCTCACCAAGGGAGGGCCGGTCGGATGAGCAGTTCTTC.

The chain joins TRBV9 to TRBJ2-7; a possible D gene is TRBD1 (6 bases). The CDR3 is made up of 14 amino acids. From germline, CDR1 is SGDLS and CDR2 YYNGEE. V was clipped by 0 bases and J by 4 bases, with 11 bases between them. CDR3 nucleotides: TGTGCCAGCAGCGTAGTTTACAGGGTATACGAGCAGTACTTC. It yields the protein CASSVVYRVYEQYF.

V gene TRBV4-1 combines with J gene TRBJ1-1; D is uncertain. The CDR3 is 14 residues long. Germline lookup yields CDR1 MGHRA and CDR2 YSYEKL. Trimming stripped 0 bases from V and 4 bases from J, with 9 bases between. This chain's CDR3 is CASSQEGRSTEAFF. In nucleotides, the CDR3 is TGCGCCAGCAGCCAAGAGGGAAGGAGCACTGAAGCTTTCTTT.

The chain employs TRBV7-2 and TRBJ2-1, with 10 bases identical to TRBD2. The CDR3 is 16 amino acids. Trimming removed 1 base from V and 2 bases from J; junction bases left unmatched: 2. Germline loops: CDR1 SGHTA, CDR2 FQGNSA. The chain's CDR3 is CASSLDSGRAYNEQFF. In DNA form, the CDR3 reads TGTGCCAGCAGCTTAGACAGCGGGAGGGCCTACAATGAGCAGTTCTTC.

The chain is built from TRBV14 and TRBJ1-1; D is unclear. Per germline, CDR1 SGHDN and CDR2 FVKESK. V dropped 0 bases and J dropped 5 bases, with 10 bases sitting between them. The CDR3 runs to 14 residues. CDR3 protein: CASSQDVGWTEAFF. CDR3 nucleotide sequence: TGTGCCAGCAGCCAAGATGTTGGGTGGACTGAAGCTTTCTTT.

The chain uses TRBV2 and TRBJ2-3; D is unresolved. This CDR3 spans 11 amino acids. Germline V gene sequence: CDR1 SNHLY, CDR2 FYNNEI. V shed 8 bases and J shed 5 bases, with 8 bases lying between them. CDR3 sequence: CASLPGDTQYF. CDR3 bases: TGTGCCAGCCTCCCAGGAGATACGCAGTATTTT.

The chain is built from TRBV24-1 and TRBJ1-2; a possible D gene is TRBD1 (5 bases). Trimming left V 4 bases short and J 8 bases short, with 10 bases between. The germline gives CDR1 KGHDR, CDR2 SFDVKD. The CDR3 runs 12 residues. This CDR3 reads CATSEGVGGYTF. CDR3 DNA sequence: TGTGCCACCAGTGAAGGGGTAGGAGGCTACACCTTC.

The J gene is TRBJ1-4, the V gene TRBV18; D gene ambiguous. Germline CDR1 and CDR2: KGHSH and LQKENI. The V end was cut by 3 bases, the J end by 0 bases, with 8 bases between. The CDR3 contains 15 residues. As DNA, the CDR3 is TGTGCCAGCTCACCGCCGACGGCAACTAATGAAAAACTGTTTTTT. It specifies CASSPPTATNEKLFF.

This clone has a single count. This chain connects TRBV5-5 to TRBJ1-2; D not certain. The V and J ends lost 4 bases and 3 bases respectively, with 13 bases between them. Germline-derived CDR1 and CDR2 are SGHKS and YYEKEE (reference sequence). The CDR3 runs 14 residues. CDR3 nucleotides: TGTGCCAGCAGCCAGGCTCGGTACGACTATGGCTACACCTTC. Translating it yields CASSQARYDYGYTF.

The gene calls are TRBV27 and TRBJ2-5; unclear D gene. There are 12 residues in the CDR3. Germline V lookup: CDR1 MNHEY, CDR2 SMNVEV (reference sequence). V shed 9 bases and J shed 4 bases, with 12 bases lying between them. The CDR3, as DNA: TGTGCCAGACAGAGAGCCGTAGAGACCCAGTACTTC. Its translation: CARQRAVETQYF.

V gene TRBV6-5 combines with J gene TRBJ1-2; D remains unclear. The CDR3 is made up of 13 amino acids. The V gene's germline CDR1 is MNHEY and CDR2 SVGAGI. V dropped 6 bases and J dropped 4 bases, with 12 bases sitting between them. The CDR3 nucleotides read TGTGCCAGCAGATTCGACGGCCCCTATGGCTACACCTTC. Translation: CASRFDGPYGYTF.

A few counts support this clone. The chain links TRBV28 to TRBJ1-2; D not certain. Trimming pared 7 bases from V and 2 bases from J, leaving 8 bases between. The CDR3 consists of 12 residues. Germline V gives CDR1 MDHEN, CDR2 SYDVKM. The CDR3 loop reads CASKEMNYGYTF. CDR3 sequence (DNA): TGTGCCAGCAAGGAGATGAACTATGGCTACACCTTC.

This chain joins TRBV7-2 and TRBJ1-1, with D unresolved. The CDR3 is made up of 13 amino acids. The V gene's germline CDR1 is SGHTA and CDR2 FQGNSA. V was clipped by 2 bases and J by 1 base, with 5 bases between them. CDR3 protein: CASSLHRNTEAFF. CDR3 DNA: TGTGCCAGCAGCTTACACAGGAACACTGAAGCTTTCTTT.

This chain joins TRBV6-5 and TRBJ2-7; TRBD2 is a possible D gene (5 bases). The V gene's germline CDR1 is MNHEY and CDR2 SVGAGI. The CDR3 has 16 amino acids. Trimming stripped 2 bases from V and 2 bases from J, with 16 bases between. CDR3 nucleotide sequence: TGTGCCAGCAGTTACGAGGCGGGCGCGACGACCTACGAGCAGTACTTC. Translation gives CASSYEAGATTYEQYF.

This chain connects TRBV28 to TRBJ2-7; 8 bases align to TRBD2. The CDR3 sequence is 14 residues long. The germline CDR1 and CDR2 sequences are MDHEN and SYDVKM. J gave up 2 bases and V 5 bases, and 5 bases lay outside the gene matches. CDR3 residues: CASSTTGGAYEQYF. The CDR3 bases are TGTGCCAGCAGTACCACCGGGGGGGCCTACGAGCAGTACTTC.

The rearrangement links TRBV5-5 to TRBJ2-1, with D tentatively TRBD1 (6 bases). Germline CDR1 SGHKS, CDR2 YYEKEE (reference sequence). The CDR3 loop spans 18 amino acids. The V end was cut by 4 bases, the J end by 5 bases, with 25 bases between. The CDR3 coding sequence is TGTGCCAGCAGCCCCTGGGGGCTAGCCATACGGGAACACAATGAGCAGTTCTTC. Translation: CASSPWGLAIREHNEQFF.

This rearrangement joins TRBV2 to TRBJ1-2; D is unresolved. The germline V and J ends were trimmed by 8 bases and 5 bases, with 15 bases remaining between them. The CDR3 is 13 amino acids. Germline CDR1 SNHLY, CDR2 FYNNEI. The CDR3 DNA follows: TGTGCCAGCTCCGGGAGAGAACGTTATGGCTACACCTTC. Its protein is CASSGRERYGYTF.

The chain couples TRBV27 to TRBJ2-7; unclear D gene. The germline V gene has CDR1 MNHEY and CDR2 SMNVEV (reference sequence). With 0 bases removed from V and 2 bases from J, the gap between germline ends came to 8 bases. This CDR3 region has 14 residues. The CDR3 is CASSLSYPAYEQYF. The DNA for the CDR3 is TGTGCCAGCAGTTTATCGTACCCCGCCTACGAGCAGTACTTC.

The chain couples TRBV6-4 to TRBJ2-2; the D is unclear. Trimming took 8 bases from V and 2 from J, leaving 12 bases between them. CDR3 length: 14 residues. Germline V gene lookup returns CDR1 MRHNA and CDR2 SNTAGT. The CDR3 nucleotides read TGTGCCAGCTCCGGGTCCGCTAACACCGGGGAGCTGTTTTTT. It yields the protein CASSGSANTGELFF.

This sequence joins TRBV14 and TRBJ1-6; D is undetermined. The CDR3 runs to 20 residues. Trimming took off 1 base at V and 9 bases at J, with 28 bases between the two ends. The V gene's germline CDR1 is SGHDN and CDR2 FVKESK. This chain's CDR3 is CASSQGSFMTWSARISPLHF. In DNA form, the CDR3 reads TGTGCCAGCAGCCAAGGATCTTTTATGACCTGGAGCGCTCGGATTTCACCCCTCCACTTT.

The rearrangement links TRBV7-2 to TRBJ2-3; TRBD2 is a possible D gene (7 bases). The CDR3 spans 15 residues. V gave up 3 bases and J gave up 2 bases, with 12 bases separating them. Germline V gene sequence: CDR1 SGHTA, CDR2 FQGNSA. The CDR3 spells CASSFRGANTDTQYF. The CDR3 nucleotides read TGTGCCAGCAGCTTCCGGGGGGCGAACACAGATACGCAGTATTTT.

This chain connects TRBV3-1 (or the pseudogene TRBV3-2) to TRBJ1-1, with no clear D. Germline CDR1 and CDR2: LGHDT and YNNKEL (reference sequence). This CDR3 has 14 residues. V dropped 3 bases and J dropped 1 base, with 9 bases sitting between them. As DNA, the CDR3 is TGTGCCAGCAGCCATCTAATGGAGAACACTGAAGCTTTCTTT. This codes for CASSHLMENTEAFF.

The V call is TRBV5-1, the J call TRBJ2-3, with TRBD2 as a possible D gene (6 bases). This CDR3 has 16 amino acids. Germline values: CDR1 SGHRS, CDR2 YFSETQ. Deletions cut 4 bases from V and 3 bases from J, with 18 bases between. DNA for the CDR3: TGCGCCAGCAGCCTCTCTTCGGGAGTCAGGACAGATACGCAGTATTTT. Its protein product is CASSLSSGVRTDTQYF.